The T cell receptor (beta chain) described here comes from a study of shared clonotypes between healthy human individuals. Trimming stripped 1 base from V and 0 bases from J, with 12 bases between. CDR3 length equals 16 residues. Germline CDR1 and CDR2: LNHDA and SQIVND (reference sequence). Clones were read by immunoSEQ multiplex PCR, and TCRdb kept only the in-frame ones, dropping some. The sample has about 2.3 million clones; approximately 93% are singletons. The sequencing sample was made of naive CD4+ T cells from PBMCs. Subset reported: CD45RA+ positively selected. V gene TRBV19 combines with J gene TRBJ2-5, with D unclear. The receptor comes from a man in his late teens or twenties in good health. Some clones in this sample may be carry-over from other donors' samples. The CDR3 DNA is TGTGCCAGTAGTATAGGGATGTTGGGGTACCAAGAGACCCAGTACTTC. Its translation is CASSIGMLGYQETQYF.